These T cell receptor beta chains were read from a single sample in a study of cytomegalovirus exposure and HLA in healthy donors. The repertoire was sequenced with immunoSEQ multiplex PCR; TCRdb's copy has only in-frame clones and lacks some. This sample has hundreds of thousands of clones, with roughly 90% found just once. The sequencing input was PBMCs. The receptor set was obtained from a young woman in good health and CMV-seronegative. Both conserved end residues are part of each CDR3. D genes are given only for firm matches. Clone size is not always given. Where it is, it says once, few, many or a class for expanded clones.

J gene: TRBJ2-5
V gene: TRBV11-2
clone size: NA
D gene: TRBD2
CDR3 protein: CASSQRGPSGRTQYF
CDR3 DNA: TGTGCCAGCAGCCAGCGGGGGCCCAGCGGGCGGACCCAGTACTTC

J gene: TRBJ1-6
V gene: TRBV27
clone size: NA
D gene: NA
CDR3 protein: CASSLVGEGNSPLHF
CDR3 DNA: TGTGCCAGCAGTTTAGTGGGGGAGGGTAATTCACCCCTCCACTTT

J gene: TRBJ1-2
V gene: TRBV27
clone size: NA
D gene: NA
CDR3 protein: CASSLSVSGSYGYTF
CDR3 DNA: TGTGCCAGCAGTTTATCGGTTTCAGGGTCTTATGGCTACACCTTC

J gene: TRBJ2-3
V gene: TRBV6-6
clone size: once
D gene: NA
CDR3 protein: CASRTTGGTDTQYF
CDR3 DNA: TGTGCCAGCAGGACCACGGGGGGCACAGATACGCAGTATTTT

J gene: TRBJ2-7
V gene: TRBV13
clone size: NA
D gene: TRBD2
CDR3 protein: CASSLGSGGRATYEQYF
CDR3 DNA: TGTGCCAGCAGCTTAGGGTCGGGGGGGAGGGCTACCTACGAGCAGTACTTC

J gene: TRBJ2-1
V gene: TRBV7-8
clone size: NA
D gene: TRBD2
CDR3 protein: CASSPWSGGGYGEQFF
CDR3 DNA: TGTGCCAGCAGCCCCTGGTCGGGGGGAGGTTATGGTGAGCAGTTCTTC

J gene: TRBJ2-1
V gene: TRBV5-1
clone size: NA
D gene: TRBD1
CDR3 protein: CASTKQGESSYNEQFF
CDR3 DNA: TGCGCCAGCACAAAACAGGGGGAGAGCTCCTACAATGAGCAGTTCTTC

J gene: TRBJ1-2
V gene: TRBV30
clone size: NA
D gene: NA
CDR3 protein: CAWSSLSSGALYGYTF
CDR3 DNA: TGTGCCTGGAGCTCGTTGTCCAGCGGGGCCCTCTATGGCTACACCTTC

J gene: TRBJ1-5
V gene: TRBV7-2
clone size: NA
D gene: NA
CDR3 protein: CASSLVDTQPQHF
CDR3 DNA: TGTGCCAGCAGCTTAGTAGACACACAGCCCCAGCATTTT

J gene: TRBJ2-7
V gene: TRBV5-6
clone size: NA
D gene: NA
CDR3 protein: CASSFNRDTYEQYF
CDR3 DNA: TGTGCCAGCAGCTTCAACAGGGATACCTACGAGCAGTACTTC

J gene: TRBJ2-1
V gene: TRBV18
clone size: NA
D gene: TRBD2
CDR3 protein: CASSPLAGVQYNEQFF
CDR3 DNA: TGTGCCAGCTCACCACTAGCGGGGGTCCAATACAATGAGCAGTTCTTC

J gene: TRBJ2-3
V gene: TRBV10-2
clone size: NA
D gene: NA
CDR3 protein: CASMLSSWEFTDTQYF
CDR3 DNA: TGCGCCAGCATGTTAAGTTCGTGGGAGTTCACAGATACGCAGTATTTT

J gene: TRBJ2-5
V gene: TRBV2
clone size: NA
D gene: TRBD2
CDR3 protein: CASSPGTSGGQETQYF
CDR3 DNA: TGTGCCAGCAGTCCCGGGACTAGCGGGGGGCAAGAGACCCAGTACTTC

J gene: TRBJ2-7
V gene: TRBV11-2
clone size: NA
D gene: NA
CDR3 protein: CASSSGGQGTYEQYF
CDR3 DNA: TGTGCCAGCAGCTCCGGGGGGCAGGGGACCTACGAGCAGTACTTC

J gene: TRBJ2-3
V gene: TRBV21-1
clone size: NA
D gene: NA
CDR3 protein: CASSKPRQGETDTQYF
CDR3 DNA: TGTGCCAGCAGCAAGCCCCGACAGGGGGAGACAGATACGCAGTATTTT

J gene: TRBJ1-2
V gene: TRBV13
clone size: once
D gene: TRBD1
CDR3 protein: CASSPRTGLAGYTF
CDR3 DNA: TGTGCCAGCAGTCCCCGGACAGGGTTGGCGGGCTACACCTTC

J gene: TRBJ2-3
V gene: TRBV9
clone size: NA
D gene: TRBD1
CDR3 protein: CASSVGDRYTDTQYF
CDR3 DNA: TGTGCCAGCAGCGTAGGGGACAGATACACAGATACGCAGTATTTT

J gene: TRBJ1-5
V gene: TRBV7-8
clone size: NA
D gene: TRBD1
CDR3 protein: CASSFEWTGGNQPQHF
CDR3 DNA: TGTGCCAGCAGCTTTGAATGGACAGGCGGCAATCAGCCCCAGCATTTT

J gene: TRBJ1-5
V gene: TRBV4-1
clone size: NA
D gene: TRBD1
CDR3 protein: CASSPATGGTGAYSNQPQHF
CDR3 DNA: TGCGCCAGCAGCCCTGCGACCGGTGGGACAGGGGCCTATAGCAATCAGCCCCAGCATTTT

J gene: TRBJ1-1
V gene: TRBV5-8
clone size: few
D gene: NA
CDR3 protein: CASSQDIRTEAFF
CDR3 DNA: TGTGCCAGCAGCCAGGACATAAGGACTGAAGCTTTCTTT

J gene: TRBJ2-1
V gene: TRBV9
clone size: NA
D gene: NA
CDR3 protein: CASSLPGIYNEQFF
CDR3 DNA: TGTGCCAGCAGCCTCCCGGGGATATACAATGAGCAGTTCTTC

J gene: TRBJ2-7
V gene: TRBV28
clone size: NA
D gene: NA
CDR3 protein: CASSLGSKGQYF
CDR3 DNA: TGTGCCAGCAGTTTGGGGAGCAAGGGGCAGTACTTC

J gene: TRBJ2-1
V gene: TRBV4-1
clone size: NA
D gene: TRBD2
CDR3 protein: CASSQERGGQDEQFF
CDR3 DNA: TGCGCCAGCAGCCAAGAACGGGGGGGCCAGGATGAGCAGTTCTTC

J gene: TRBJ1-2
V gene: TRBV5-6
clone size: NA
D gene: NA
CDR3 protein: CASSFGQRTNYGYTF
CDR3 DNA: TGTGCCAGCAGCTTCGGACAGAGGACTAACTATGGCTACACCTTC

J gene: TRBJ1-1
V gene: TRBV5-1
clone size: NA
D gene: NA
CDR3 protein: CASSLVTGETEAFF
CDR3 DNA: TGCGCCAGCAGCTTGGTTACAGGAGAGACTGAAGCTTTCTTT

J gene: TRBJ1-1
V gene: TRBV30
clone size: NA
D gene: NA
CDR3 protein: CAWSPARTTMNTEAFF
CDR3 DNA: TGTGCCTGGAGCCCCGCTCGGACAACGATGAACACTGAAGCTTTCTTT

J gene: TRBJ1-4
V gene: TRBV11-2
clone size: NA
D gene: NA
CDR3 protein: CASSLSGLGGLATNEKLFF
CDR3 DNA: TGTGCCAGCAGCTTATCGGGCCTGGGAGGACTCGCAACTAATGAAAAACTGTTTTTT

J gene: TRBJ2-7
V gene: TRBV13
clone size: NA
D gene: TRBD2
CDR3 protein: CASSPRTSGAPYEQYF
CDR3 DNA: TGTGCCAGCAGCCCCCGGACTAGCGGGGCCCCCTACGAGCAGTACTTC

J gene: TRBJ2-1
V gene: TRBV10-3
clone size: NA
D gene: TRBD2
CDR3 protein: CAINRAGNEQFF
CDR3 DNA: TGTGCCATCAATAGAGCGGGGAATGAGCAGTTCTTC

J gene: TRBJ2-3
V gene: TRBV19
clone size: NA
D gene: TRBD2
CDR3 protein: CASSIRKGGLAGGNTQYF
CDR3 DNA: TGTGCCAGTAGTATCCGGAAAGGAGGACTAGCGGGGGGGAATACGCAGTATTTT

J gene: TRBJ2-3
V gene: TRBV27
clone size: NA
D gene: NA
CDR3 protein: CATSKGNIHTQYF
CDR3 DNA: TGTGCCACCAGCAAGGGGAACATCCATACGCAGTATTTT

J gene: TRBJ1-5
V gene: TRBV2
clone size: NA
D gene: NA
CDR3 protein: CASMSGSNQPQHF
CDR3 DNA: TGTGCCAGCATGTCAGGGAGCAATCAGCCCCAGCATTTT

J gene: TRBJ1-2
V gene: TRBV30
clone size: NA
D gene: TRBD1
CDR3 protein: CAWSRGTVGGYGYTF
CDR3 DNA: TGTGCCTGGAGTCGGGGGACAGTTGGGGGCTATGGCTACACCTTC

J gene: TRBJ2-1
V gene: TRBV7-9
clone size: NA
D gene: NA
CDR3 protein: CASSLGSVSYNEQFF
CDR3 DNA: TGTGCCAGCAGCTTAGGGTCAGTCTCCTACAATGAGCAGTTCTTC

J gene: TRBJ2-1
V gene: TRBV6-1
clone size: NA
D gene: NA
CDR3 protein: CASSGGDYNEQFF
CDR3 DNA: TGTGCCAGCAGTGGGGGGGACTACAATGAGCAGTTCTTC

J gene: TRBJ1-1
V gene: TRBV25-1
clone size: NA
D gene: NA
CDR3 protein: CASMPGLTNTEAFF
CDR3 DNA: TGTGCCAGCATGCCGGGACTAACGAACACTGAAGCTTTCTTT

J gene: TRBJ1-6
V gene: TRBV9
clone size: once
D gene: NA
CDR3 protein: CASSSGTLSPLHF
CDR3 DNA: TGTGCCAGCAGCTCCGGGACTCTTTCACCCCTCCACTTT

J gene: TRBJ1-1
V gene: TRBV9
clone size: NA
D gene: NA
CDR3 protein: CASTKLGGGNTEAFF
CDR3 DNA: TGTGCCAGCACGAAATTAGGGGGGGGAAACACTGAAGCTTTCTTT

J gene: TRBJ1-6
V gene: TRBV7-9
clone size: once
D gene: NA
CDR3 protein: CAVVAAGSPLHF
CDR3 DNA: TGTGCCGTGGTTGCGGCGGGATCACCCCTCCACTTT

J gene: TRBJ1-6
V gene: TRBV9
clone size: NA
D gene: TRBD1
CDR3 protein: CASSESGTGKSPLHF
CDR3 DNA: TGTGCCAGCAGCGAATCCGGGACAGGGAAATCACCCCTCCACTTT

J gene: TRBJ1-2
V gene: TRBV15
clone size: NA
D gene: NA
CDR3 protein: CATSRDGPADYGYTF
CDR3 DNA: TGTGCCACCAGCAGAGACGGCCCGGCGGACTATGGCTACACCTTC

J gene: TRBJ1-4
V gene: TRBV2
clone size: NA
D gene: NA
CDR3 protein: CASSEEGLGEKLFF
CDR3 DNA: TGTGCCAGCAGTGAGGAGGGGTTAGGCGAAAAACTGTTTTTT

J gene: TRBJ2-7
V gene: TRBV6-5
clone size: NA
D gene: NA
CDR3 protein: CASSYRGAPYEQYF
CDR3 DNA: TGTGCCAGCAGTTACCGGGGGGCGCCGTACGAGCAGTACTTC

J gene: TRBJ2-5
V gene: TRBV5-1
clone size: once
D gene: NA
CDR3 protein: CASSHRGIQETQYF
CDR3 DNA: TGCGCCAGCAGCCATAGGGGGATTCAAGAGACCCAGTACTTC

J gene: TRBJ1-1
V gene: TRBV7-3
clone size: once
D gene: TRBD1
CDR3 protein: CASTTGQGEAFF
CDR3 DNA: TGTGCCAGCACTACCGGACAGGGCGAAGCTTTCTTT

J gene: TRBJ1-5
V gene: TRBV7-9
clone size: once
D gene: NA
CDR3 protein: CSSNNGLNQPQHF
CDR3 DNA: TGTTCCAGCAACAACGGACTCAATCAGCCCCAGCATTTT

J gene: TRBJ2-7
V gene: TRBV19
clone size: NA
D gene: TRBD1
CDR3 protein: CASTLQDRGPYEQYF
CDR3 DNA: TGTGCCAGTACCTTACAAGACAGGGGGCCCTACGAGCAGTACTTC

J gene: TRBJ1-1
V gene: TRBV6-1
clone size: NA
D gene: NA
CDR3 protein: CASSRGGGMNTEAFF
CDR3 DNA: TGTGCCAGCAGCCGCGGGGGTGGGATGAACACTGAAGCTTTCTTT

J gene: TRBJ1-1
V gene: TRBV19
clone size: NA
D gene: NA
CDR3 protein: CASSITGLTANEAFF
CDR3 DNA: TGTGCCAGTAGTATAACGGGTCTGACCGCCAATGAAGCTTTCTTT

J gene: TRBJ1-4
V gene: TRBV6-5
clone size: NA
D gene: TRBD1
CDR3 protein: CASRQTGQGDEKLFF
CDR3 DNA: TGTGCCAGCAGGCAGACTGGACAGGGCGATGAAAAACTGTTTTTT

J gene: TRBJ2-5
V gene: TRBV9
clone size: NA
D gene: TRBD1
CDR3 protein: CASSLGDRRYQETQYF
CDR3 DNA: TGTGCCAGCAGCCTCGGGGACAGGAGGTACCAAGAGACCCAGTACTTC

J gene: TRBJ1-4
V gene: TRBV10-3
clone size: NA
D gene: TRBD1
CDR3 protein: CAIRDRGDEKLFF
CDR3 DNA: TGTGCCATCCGGGACAGGGGGGATGAAAAACTGTTTTTT

J gene: TRBJ2-7
V gene: TRBV11-2
clone size: few
D gene: TRBD1
CDR3 protein: CASSPSTGAYEQYF
CDR3 DNA: TGTGCCAGCAGCCCCAGTACAGGGGCCTACGAGCAGTACTTC

J gene: TRBJ1-2
V gene: TRBV27
clone size: NA
D gene: TRBD1
CDR3 protein: CASSETGGSGYGYTF
CDR3 DNA: TGTGCCAGCAGTGAAACAGGGGGCTCGGGATATGGCTACACCTTC

J gene: TRBJ2-7
V gene: TRBV30
clone size: NA
D gene: NA
CDR3 protein: CAWSRGLIAYEQYF
CDR3 DNA: TGTGCCTGGAGCCGGGGACTGATAGCCTACGAGCAGTACTTC